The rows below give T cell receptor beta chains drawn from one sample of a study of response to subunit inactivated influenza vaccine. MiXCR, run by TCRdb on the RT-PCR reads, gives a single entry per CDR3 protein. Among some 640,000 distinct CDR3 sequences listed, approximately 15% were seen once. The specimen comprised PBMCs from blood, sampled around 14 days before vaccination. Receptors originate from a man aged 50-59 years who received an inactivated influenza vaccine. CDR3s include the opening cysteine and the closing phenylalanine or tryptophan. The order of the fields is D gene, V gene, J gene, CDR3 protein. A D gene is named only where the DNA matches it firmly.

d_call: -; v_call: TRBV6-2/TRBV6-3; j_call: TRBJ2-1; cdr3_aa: CASSSSGGSLFF
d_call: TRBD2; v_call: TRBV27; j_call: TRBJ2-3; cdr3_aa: CASSLPLAGGLPQYF
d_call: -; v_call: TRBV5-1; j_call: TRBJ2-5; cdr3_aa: CASSPGAGTLGGTQYF
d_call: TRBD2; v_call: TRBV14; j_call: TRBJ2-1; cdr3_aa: CASSEGAGSRDEQFF
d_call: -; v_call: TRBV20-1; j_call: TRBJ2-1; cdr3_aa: CSAPRDGLYNEQFF
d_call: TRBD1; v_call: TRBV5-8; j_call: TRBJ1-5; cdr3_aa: CASSSRQGYQPQHF
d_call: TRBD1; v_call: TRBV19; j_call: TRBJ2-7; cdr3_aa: CASSIGQGHEQYF
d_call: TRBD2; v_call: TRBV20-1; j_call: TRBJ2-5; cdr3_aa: CSASPLAGGRSEAQYF
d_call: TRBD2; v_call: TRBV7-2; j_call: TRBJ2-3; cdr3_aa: CASKPSGRWGDTQYF
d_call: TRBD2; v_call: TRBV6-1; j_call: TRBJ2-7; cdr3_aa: CASSEARTSAYERYF
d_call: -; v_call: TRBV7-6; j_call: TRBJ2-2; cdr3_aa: CASSPRRTRTGELFF
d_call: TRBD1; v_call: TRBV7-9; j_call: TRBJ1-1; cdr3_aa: CASSSGTGVNTEAFF
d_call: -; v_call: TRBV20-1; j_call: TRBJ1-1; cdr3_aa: CSAREGTVMNTEAFF
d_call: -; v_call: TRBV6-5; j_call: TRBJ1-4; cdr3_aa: CASSYSKPGQATNEKLFF
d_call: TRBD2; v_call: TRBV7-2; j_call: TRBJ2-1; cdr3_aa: CASSKSLAGVSYNEQFF
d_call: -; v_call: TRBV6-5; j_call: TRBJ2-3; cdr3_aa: CASSYADFTDTQYF
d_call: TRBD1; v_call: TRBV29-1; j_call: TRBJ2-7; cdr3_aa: CSVGPRGLNEQYF
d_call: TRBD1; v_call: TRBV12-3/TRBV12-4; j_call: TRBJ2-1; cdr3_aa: CASSHTNFRDRGLDEQFF
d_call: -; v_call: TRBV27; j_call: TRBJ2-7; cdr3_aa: CASSPGLMGVTSYEQYF
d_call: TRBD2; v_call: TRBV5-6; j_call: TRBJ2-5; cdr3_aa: CASSPVAGRRQETQYF
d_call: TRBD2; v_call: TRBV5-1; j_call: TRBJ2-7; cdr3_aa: CASSFDGGGKGYEQYF
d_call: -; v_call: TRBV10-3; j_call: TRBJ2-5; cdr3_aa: CATSGTNGETQYF
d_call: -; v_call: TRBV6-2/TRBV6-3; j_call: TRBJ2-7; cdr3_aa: CASSLPGKYEQYF
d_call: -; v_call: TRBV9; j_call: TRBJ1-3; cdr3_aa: CASSGGGNTIYF
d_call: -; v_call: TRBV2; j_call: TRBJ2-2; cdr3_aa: CASSDSSLNGELFF
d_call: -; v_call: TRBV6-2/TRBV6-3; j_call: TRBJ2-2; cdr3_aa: CASSYGLYTGELFF
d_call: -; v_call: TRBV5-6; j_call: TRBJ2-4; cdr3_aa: CASSLAGSLSIQYF
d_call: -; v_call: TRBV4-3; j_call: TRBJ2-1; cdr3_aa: CASSQDPTGRYNEQFF
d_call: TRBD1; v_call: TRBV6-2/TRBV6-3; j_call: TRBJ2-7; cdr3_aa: CASRTGGSDEQYF
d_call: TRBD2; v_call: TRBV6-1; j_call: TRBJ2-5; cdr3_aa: CASTPWREYRETQYF
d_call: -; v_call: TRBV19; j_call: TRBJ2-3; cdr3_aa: CASTQYLSTDTQYF
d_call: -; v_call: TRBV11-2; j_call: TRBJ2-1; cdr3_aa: CASSLDPTGRAYNEQFF
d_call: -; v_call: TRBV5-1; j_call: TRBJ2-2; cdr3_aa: CASSPTTSHAGELFF
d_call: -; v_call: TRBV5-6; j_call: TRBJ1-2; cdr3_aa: CASSLLLQVSYGYSF
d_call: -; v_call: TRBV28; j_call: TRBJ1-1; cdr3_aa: CASSPRGQNTEAFF
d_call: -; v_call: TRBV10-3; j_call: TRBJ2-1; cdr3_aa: CAIRPQERNEQFF
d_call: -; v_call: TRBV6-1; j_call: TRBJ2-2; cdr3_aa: CASSEARGRGLRDTGELFF
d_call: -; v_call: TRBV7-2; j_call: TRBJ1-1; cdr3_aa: CASSFAGTIAFF
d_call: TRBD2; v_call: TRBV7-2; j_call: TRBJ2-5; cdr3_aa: CASSPRGLADQETQYF
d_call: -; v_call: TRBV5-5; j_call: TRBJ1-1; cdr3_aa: CASSLEARDTEAFF
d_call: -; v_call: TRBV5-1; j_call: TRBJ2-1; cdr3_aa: CASSFPLAVGNEQFF
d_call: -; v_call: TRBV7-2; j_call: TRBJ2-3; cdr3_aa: CASSFGPSAAGDTQYF
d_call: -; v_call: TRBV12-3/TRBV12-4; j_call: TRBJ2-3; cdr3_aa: CATGQSPYTQYF
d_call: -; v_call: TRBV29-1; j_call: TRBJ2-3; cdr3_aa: CSVGQLTDTQYF
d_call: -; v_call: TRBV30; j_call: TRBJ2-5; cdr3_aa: CAWSVRAQETQYF
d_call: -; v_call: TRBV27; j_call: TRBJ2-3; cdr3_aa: CASSLEQSGTDTQYF
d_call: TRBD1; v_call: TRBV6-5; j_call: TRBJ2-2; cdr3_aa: CASSSPGQGALRTGELFF
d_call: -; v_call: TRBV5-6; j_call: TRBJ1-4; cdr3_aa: CASSWGRTLGEKLFF
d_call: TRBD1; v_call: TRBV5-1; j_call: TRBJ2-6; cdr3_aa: CASSPFSGTGVSGANVLTF
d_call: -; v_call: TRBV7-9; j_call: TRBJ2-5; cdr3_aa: CASSLVGVQDQETQYF
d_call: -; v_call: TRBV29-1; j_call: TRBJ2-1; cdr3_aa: CSAGTGGRGYNEQFF
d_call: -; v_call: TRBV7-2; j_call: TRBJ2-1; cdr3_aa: CASSLVTVSYNEQFF